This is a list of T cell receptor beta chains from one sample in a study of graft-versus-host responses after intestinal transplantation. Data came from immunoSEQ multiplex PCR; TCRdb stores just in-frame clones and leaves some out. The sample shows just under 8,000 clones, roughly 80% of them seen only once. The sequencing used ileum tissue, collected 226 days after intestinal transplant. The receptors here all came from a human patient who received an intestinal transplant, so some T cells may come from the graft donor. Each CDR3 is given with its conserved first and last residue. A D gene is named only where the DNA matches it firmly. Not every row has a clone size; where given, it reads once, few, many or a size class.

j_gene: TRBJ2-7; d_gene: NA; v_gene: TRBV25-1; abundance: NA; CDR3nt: TGTGCCAGCAGTGTTTCCCGGGACTCCGAGCAGTACTTC; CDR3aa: CASSVSRDSEQYF
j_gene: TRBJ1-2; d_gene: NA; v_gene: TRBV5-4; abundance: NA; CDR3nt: TGTGCCAGCAGCCTCCGGGGGGGTAACTATGGCTACACCTTC; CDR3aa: CASSLRGGNYGYTF
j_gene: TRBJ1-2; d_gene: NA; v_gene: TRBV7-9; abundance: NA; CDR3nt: TGTGCCAGCAGCCCCGAAGGGGACTCGGGCTATGGCTACACCTTC; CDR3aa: CASSPEGDSGYGYTF
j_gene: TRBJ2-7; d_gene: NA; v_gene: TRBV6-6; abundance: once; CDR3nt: TGTGCCAGCAGTTTAAAGGACACCTACGAGCAGTACTTC; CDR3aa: CASSLKDTYEQYF
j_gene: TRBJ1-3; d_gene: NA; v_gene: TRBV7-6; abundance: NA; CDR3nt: TGTGCCAGCAGCTTAAGCTGGAGGGGCTCTGGAAACACCATATATTTT; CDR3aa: CASSLSWRGSGNTIYF
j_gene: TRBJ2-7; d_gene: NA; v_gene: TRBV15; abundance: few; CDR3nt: TGTGCCACCAGCAGAGATCGTCTACCTGAGCAGTACTTC; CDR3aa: CATSRDRLPEQYF
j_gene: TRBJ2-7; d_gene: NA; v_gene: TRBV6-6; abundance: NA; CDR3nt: TGTGCCAGCAGTTATGGGCAGGGGCCCTACGAGCAGTACTTC; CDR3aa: CASSYGQGPYEQYF
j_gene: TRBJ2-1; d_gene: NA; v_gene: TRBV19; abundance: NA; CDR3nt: TGTGCCAGCCGATCAGGTGGCGGGATATCGTCTGAGCAGTTCTTC; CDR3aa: CASRSGGGISSEQFF
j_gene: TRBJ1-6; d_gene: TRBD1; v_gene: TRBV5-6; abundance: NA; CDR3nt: TGTGCCAGCAGCTCCCCGGGACAGGGCGATTCACCCCTCCACTTT; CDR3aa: CASSSPGQGDSPLHF
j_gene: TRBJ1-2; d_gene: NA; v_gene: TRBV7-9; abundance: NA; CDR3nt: TGTGCCAGCAGCTTAGCTAGTAACTATGGCTACACCTTC; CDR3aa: CASSLASNYGYTF
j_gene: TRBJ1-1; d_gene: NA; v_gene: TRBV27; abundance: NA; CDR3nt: TGTGCCAGCAGTTTCGACGGGGGTCAGGCTGAAGCTTTCTTT; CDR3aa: CASSFDGGQAEAFF
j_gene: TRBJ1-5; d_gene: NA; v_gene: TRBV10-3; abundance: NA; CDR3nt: TGTGCCATCAGTGAGTCGAGTAATAGCAATCAGCCCCAGCATTTT; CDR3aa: CAISESSNSNQPQHF
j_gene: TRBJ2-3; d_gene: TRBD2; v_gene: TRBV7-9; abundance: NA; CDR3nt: TGTGCCAGCAGCTTATGGGGCAAAAGCGGGAGCTGGGATACGCAGTATTTT; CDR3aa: CASSLWGKSGSWDTQYF
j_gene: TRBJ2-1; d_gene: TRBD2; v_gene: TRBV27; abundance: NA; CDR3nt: TGTGCCAGCAGCCGATCTAGCGGGAGGAAGAATGAGCAGTTCTTC; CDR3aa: CASSRSSGRKNEQFF
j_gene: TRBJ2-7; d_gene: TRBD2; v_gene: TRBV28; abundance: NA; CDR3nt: TGTGCCAGCAGCACAGCTAGCGGGAGCCCACAACGGGGGGAGCAGTACTTC; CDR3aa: CASSTASGSPQRGEQYF
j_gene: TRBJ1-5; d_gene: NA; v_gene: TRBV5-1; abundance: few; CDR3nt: TGCGCCAGCAGCCCCGACCCGAGGGTCCAGCCCCAGCATTTT; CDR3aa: CASSPDPRVQPQHF
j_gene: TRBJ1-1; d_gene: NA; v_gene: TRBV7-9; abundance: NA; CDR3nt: TGTGCCAGCAGCACACAAGCCCGGGGGACTGAAGCTTTCTTT; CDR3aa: CASSTQARGTEAFF
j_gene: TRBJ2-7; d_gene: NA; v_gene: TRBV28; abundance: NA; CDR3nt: TGTGCCAGCAGTTCTACTGACCGATACTACTACGAGCAGTACTTC; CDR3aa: CASSSTDRYYYEQYF
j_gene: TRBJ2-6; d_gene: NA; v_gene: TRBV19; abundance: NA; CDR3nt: TGTGCCAGTAGTTTCACATCAGGGGCCAACGTCCTGACTTTC; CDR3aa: CASSFTSGANVLTF
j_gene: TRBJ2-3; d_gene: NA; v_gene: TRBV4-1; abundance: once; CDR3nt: TGCGCCAGCAGCCAGGGGAGGGGGGGCGGAGATACGCAGTATTTT; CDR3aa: CASSQGRGGGDTQYF
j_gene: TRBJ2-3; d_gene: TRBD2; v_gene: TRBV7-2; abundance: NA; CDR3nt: TGTGCCAGCAGCTTTCGATTGGCGGGAGGCGGTTCAGATACGCAGTATTTT; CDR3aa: CASSFRLAGGGSDTQYF
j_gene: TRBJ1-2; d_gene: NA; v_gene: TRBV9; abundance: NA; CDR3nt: TGTGCCAGCAGCGTTGGCGGTAAGCGGGGATTTCACTATGGCTACACCTTC; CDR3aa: CASSVGGKRGFHYGYTF
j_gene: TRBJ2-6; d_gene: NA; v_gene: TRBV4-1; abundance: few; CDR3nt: TGCGCCAGCAGCCAAGGGCCCGGGGCCAACGTCCTGACTTTC; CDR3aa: CASSQGPGANVLTF
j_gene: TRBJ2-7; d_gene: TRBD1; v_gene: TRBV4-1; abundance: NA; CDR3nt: TGCGCCAGCAGCCAAGCTTCCCAGGGGGCCCTTCCTACGAAGCAGTACTTC; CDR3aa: CASSQASQGALPTKQYF
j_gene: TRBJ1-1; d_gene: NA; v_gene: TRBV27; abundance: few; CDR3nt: TGTGCCAGCAGTTTAGGGTGGGGAAGGGGTGAAGCTTTCTTT; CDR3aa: CASSLGWGRGEAFF
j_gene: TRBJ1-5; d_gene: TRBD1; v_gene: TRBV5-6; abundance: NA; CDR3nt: TGTGCCAGCAGCCCGGGACAGGCGAATCAGCCCCAGCATTTT; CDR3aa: CASSPGQANQPQHF
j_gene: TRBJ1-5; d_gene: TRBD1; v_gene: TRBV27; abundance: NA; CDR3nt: TGTGCCACCAAACCCCGGGACAGGCACAATCAGCCCCAGCATTTT; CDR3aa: CATKPRDRHNQPQHF
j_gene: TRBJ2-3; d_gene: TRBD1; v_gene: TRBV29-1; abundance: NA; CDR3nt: TGCAGCGCCCCGGGACAGGGTTCGGTTGATACGCAGTATTTT; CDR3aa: CSAPGQGSVDTQYF
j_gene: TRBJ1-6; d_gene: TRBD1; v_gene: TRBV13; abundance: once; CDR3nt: TGTGCCAGCAGCCAGCGGTCGGGACAGGGGTATTCACCCCTCCACTTT; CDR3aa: CASSQRSGQGYSPLHF
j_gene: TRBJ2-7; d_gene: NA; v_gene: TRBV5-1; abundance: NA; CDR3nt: TGCGCCAGCAGCTTGGGAATAGCCTACGAGCAGTACTTC; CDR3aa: CASSLGIAYEQYF
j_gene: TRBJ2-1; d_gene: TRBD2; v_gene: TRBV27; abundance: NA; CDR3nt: TGTGCCAGCAGTTTACGGGGTAGCGGGGTCCCCCGGTGGAGGGAGCAGTTCTTC; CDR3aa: CASSLRGSGVPRWREQFF
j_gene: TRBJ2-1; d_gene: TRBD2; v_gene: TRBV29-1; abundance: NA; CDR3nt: TGCAGCGCTCTACTAGCGGGAGGCCTCCTTTACAATGAGCAGTTCTTC; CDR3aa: CSALLAGGLLYNEQFF
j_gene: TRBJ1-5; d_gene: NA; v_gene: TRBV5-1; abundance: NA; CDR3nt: TGCGCCAGCAGCTTGGCTGGGGCGGAGAATCAGCCCCAGCATTTT; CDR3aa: CASSLAGAENQPQHF
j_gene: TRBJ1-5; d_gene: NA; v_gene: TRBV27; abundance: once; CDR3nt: TGTGCCAGCAGTTCGTCGACAGCCTATAGCAATCAGCCCCAGCATTTT; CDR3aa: CASSSSTAYSNQPQHF
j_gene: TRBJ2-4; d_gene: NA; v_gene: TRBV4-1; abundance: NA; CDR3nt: TGCGCCAGCAGCCACCTATCGGACAGTCTTCTAGCCAAAAACATTCAGTACTTC; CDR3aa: CASSHLSDSLLAKNIQYF
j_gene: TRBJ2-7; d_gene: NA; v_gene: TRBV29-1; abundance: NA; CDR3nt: TGCAGCGCGGGGATAGGCTACGAGCAGTACTTC; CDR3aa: CSAGIGYEQYF
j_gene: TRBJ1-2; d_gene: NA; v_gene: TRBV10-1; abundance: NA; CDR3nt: TGCGCCAGCAGTGGGTTAAAACCCGGGACAAGGACCATGGGCTATGGCTACACCTTC; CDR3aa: CASSGLKPGTRTMGYGYTF
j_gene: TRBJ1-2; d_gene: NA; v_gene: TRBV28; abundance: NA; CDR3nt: TGTGCCAGCAGTTTACTAGGACAGAAGCATTATGGCTACACCTTC; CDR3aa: CASSLLGQKHYGYTF
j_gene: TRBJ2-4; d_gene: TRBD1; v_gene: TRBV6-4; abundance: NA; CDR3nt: TGTGCCAGCAGTGATCGGGGACAGGCCGCCGCCAAAAACATTCAGTACTTC; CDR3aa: CASSDRGQAAAKNIQYF
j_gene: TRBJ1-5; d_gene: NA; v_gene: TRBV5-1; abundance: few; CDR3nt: TGCGCCAGCAGCTTGTCAGGGGTAGGTCAGCCCCAGCATTTT; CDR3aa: CASSLSGVGQPQHF
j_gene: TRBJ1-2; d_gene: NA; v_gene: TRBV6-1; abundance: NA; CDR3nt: TGTGCCAGCAGTGAAACAGCCGCTAACTATGGCTACACCTTC; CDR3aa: CASSETAANYGYTF
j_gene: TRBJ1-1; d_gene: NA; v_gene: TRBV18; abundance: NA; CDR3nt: TGTGCCAGCTCCCAGGCGGGGGCGAACACTGAAGCTTTCTTT; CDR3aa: CASSQAGANTEAFF
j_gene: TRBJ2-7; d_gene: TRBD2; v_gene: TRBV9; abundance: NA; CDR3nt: TGTGCCAGCAGCGTAGAGGGGAGGGATTCCTACGAGCAGTACTTC; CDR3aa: CASSVEGRDSYEQYF
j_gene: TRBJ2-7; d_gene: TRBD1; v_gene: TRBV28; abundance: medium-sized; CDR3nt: TGTGCCAGCAGTATCCGGGACAGGGGGTATGAGCAGTACTTC; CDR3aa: CASSIRDRGYEQYF
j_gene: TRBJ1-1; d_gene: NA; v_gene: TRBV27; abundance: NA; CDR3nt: TGTGCCACTCACGGGGGAACTGAAGCTTTCTTT; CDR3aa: CATHGGTEAFF
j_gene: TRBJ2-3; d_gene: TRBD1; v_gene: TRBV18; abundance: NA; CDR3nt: TGTGCCAGCTCACCGGCCTATCCCCTCCGGACAGGGGCCTCTAGCACAGATACGCAGTATTTT; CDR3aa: CASSPAYPLRTGASSTDTQYF
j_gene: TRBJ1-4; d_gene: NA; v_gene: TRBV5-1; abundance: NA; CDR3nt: TGCGCCAGCAGCTTGGGCGGAGCAACTAATGAAAAACTGTTTTTT; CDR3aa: CASSLGGATNEKLFF